Listed below are T cell receptor beta chains from one sample, sequenced in a study of regulatory T cells in long-lasting Graves disease. MiXCR, applied by TCRdb to the multiplex PCR reads, yields one record per CDR3 protein. Of hundreds of thousands of distinct CDR3 sequences in the sample, about 16% were seen once. These sequences were also reported in another study, on T cells in Graves' hyperthyroidism and ophthalmopathy.

The source material was peripheral blood mononuclear cells (PBMCs), sampled at new diagnosis, from a patient treated with antithyroid drugs. The receptors were sampled from a woman aged 35-60 years with Graves disease. Both conserved end residues are part of each CDR3.

v_gene | CDR3aa
TRBV6-5 | CASSYHNLNTEAFF
TRBV19 | CASSDPPGPQHF
TRBV19 | CATSPWTSGGDTDTQYF
TRBV6-1 | CASNPQGYTEAFF
TRBV6-1 | CASSEPWGAGGGNEQFF
TRBV6-1 | CASSEAKVLAAQPQHF
TRBV19 | CASSMTIQGYVFNQPQHF
TRBV15 | CATSRGTDRISSYNSPLHF
TRBV10-3 | CAIGAGASYEQYF
TRBV27 | CASSATGFYSNQPQHF
TRBV5-4 | CASSLGFEQYF
TRBV29-1 | CSVGYSNQPQHF
TRBV10-3 | CAIIGTANTEAFF
TRBV18 | CASSPRTSNTEAFF
TRBV20-1 | CSARGGQGRNSPLHF
TRBV10-2 | CASKGNSGGEGEQYF
TRBV12-5 | CARTGASGTDTQYF
TRBV12-3/TRBV12-4 | CAIDEDKNYGYTF
TRBV7-9 | CASSLEGSLYNEQFF
TRBV11-1 | CASSLAYGTGYEQYF
TRBV4-1 | CASSQDDRDEQYF
TRBV2 | CASSDQAGELFF
TRBV12-3/TRBV12-4 | CASSLPGPSTQYF
TRBV20-1 | CSAPRGGGGNQPQHF
TRBV25-1 | CASSVTGVTEAFF
TRBV4-1 | CASSQAEGGAYTGELFF
TRBV20-1 | CSASNDAGPEAFF
TRBV9 | CASSPGGSGYGYTF
TRBV12-3/TRBV12-4 | CVVIENTEAFF
TRBV6-1 | CASSPLGLFTGELFF
TRBV7-9 | CASSLDFSGNTIYF
TRBV11-2 | CASSLGLAGGYYNEQFF
TRBV12-3/TRBV12-4 | CASSLVGTGLQPQHF
TRBV2 | CASSVGPNGELFF
TRBV5-4 | CASSSGDLLNEKLFF
TRBV12-3/TRBV12-4 | CASSFLALRQGNNQPQHF
TRBV19 | CASSPFGSRGGAEAFF
TRBV4-1 | CASSHPRATAQWGGYTF
TRBV19 | CASSPWDSRPPEAFF
TRBV27 | CASSPQQGDLNTGELFF
TRBV12-3/TRBV12-4 | CASSSVRAQETQYF
TRBV28 | CASSRYLGTEAFF